The 22 T cell receptor beta chains listed next were all sequenced from one sample in a study of blood T cell repertoires in COVID-19. The method was immunoSEQ multiplex PCR; TCRdb's version includes in-frame clones alone and lacks a portion of them. The table has about 270,000 clones, over 75% seen once. The specimen sequenced was peripheral blood. These receptors all come from a human donor in a cohort sampled during active COVID-19.

The rearrangement links TRBV7-9 to TRBJ2-7, with TRBD2 identical over 12 bases. After removal of 5 bases from V and 3 bases from J, the junction contained 5 bases not matched to a gene. Germline-derived CDR1 and CDR2 are SEHNR and FQNEAQ (reference sequence). The CDR3 has 15 residues. The CDR3: CASSPRTSGIYEQYF. The CDR3 DNA reads as TGTGCCAGCAGCCCAAGGACTAGCGGGATCTACGAGCAGTACTTC.

In its sample, this clone was seen once. This chain connects TRBV7-2 to TRBJ1-2, with 9 positions matching TRBD1. J gave up 4 bases and V 1 base, and 4 bases lay outside the gene matches. Germline CDR1 reads SGHTA; CDR2 reads FQGNSA. The CDR3 runs to 15 residues. The CDR3 region is CASSLGGQGTYGYTF. The CDR3 nucleotides read TGTGCCAGCAGCTTAGGGGGACAGGGTACCTATGGCTACACCTTC.

The chain employs TRBV18 and TRBJ2-3; 8 nucleotides match TRBD2. The CDR3 loop spans 15 amino acids. Looked up from germline, CDR1 is KGHSH and CDR2 is LQKENI. V dropped 5 bases and J dropped 4; count of bases not matched to a gene: 8. In DNA form, the CDR3 reads TGTGCCAGCTCATTTCGGGAGGGCCTCGCAGATACGCAGTATTTT. Translation: CASSFREGLADTQYF.

This clone was recorded a few times. V and J are TRBV28 and TRBJ1-5, with 8 positions matching TRBD1. With V trimmed by 2 bases and J by 5 bases, 8 bases remained unmatched. The CDR3 is made up of 16 amino acids. CDR1 and CDR2 from the germline V gene are MDHEN and SYDVKM. The CDR3, as DNA: TGTGCCAGCAGTTTAACCCAGGGGGCCGCGTATCAGCCCCAGCATTTT. Translating gives CASSLTQGAAYQPQHF. Using reference TRBV28 and TRBJ1-5 for the parts outside the CDR3, the full variable domain is DVKVTQSSRYLVKRTGEKVFLECVQDMDHENMFWYRQDPGLGLRLIYFSYDVKMKEKGDIPEGYSVSREKKERFSLILESASTNQTSMYLCASSLTQGAAYQPQHFGDGTRLSIL.

The DNA for the CDR3 is TGTGCCAGCGGTAGTGTGTCAAGTTCACCCCTCCACTTT. It encodes CASGSVSSSPLHF. This chain links TRBV3-1 (or the pseudogene TRBV3-2) with TRBJ1-6, with D hard to call. The V gene lost 8 bases and the J gene lost 9 bases, with 14 bases spanning the gap. The CDR3 has 13 residues. Germline values: CDR1 LGHDT, CDR2 YNNKEL (reference sequence).

The V call is TRBV6-6, the J call TRBJ2-1, with D tentatively TRBD2 (7 bases). The germline gives CDR1 MNHNY, CDR2 SVGAGI (reference sequence). The CDR3 has 15 amino acids. The CDR3 nucleotides are TGTGCTAGTTTTACCGGAGGGGGGGCCTACAATGAGCAGTTCTTC. Protein sequence: CASFTGGGAYNEQFF.

V is TRBV5-1 and J is TRBJ2-1, with D possibly being TRBD2 (6 bases). V was cut by 0 bases and J by 10 bases, with 11 bases left in between. Germline V gene sequence: CDR1 SGHRS, CDR2 YFSETQ. The CDR3 runs to 13 residues. CDR3 sequence (DNA): TGCGCCAGCAGCTTGGCCTCCAGCGGGGAGCAGTTCTTC. This sequence encodes CASSLASSGEQFF.

The rearrangement uses TRBV7-2 and TRBJ2-2; tentatively, D is TRBD1 (5 bases). The CDR3 consists of 16 residues. Per the germline V gene, CDR1 is SGHTA and CDR2 is FQGNSA. The V end was cut by 0 bases, the J end by 2 bases, with 10 bases between. The CDR3 sequence is CASSLAKGLNTGELFF. The CDR3 nucleotides read TGTGCCAGCAGCTTAGCCAAGGGGCTAAACACCGGGGAGCTGTTTTTT.

The chain carries TRBV11-3 and TRBJ2-1, with D perhaps TRBD2 (5 bases). V gave up 5 bases and J gave up 10 bases, with 12 bases separating them. Germline V gene lookup returns CDR1 SGHNT and CDR2 YENEEA. The CDR3 length is 12 residues. This CDR3 is CASSPDSSEQFF. The CDR3 nucleotides read TGTGCCAGCAGCCCGGACTCTAGCGAGCAGTTCTTC. The variable domain in full, with the rest retrieved from reference TRBV11-3 and TRBJ2-1, is EAGVVQSPRYKIIEKKQPVAFWCNPISGHNTLYWYLQNLGQGPELLIRYENEEAVDDSQLPKDRFSAERLKGVDSTLKIQPAELGDSAVYLCASSPDSSEQFFGPGTRLTVL.

The CDR3 coding sequence is TGTGCCAGCAGCTTAGCGCCAGCGGGAGTAACAGATACGCAGTATTTT. Its protein product is CASSLAPAGVTDTQYF. The V gene is TRBV7-2, the J gene TRBJ2-3; the match to TRBD2 covers 8 bases. CDR3 length equals 16 residues. V was clipped by 0 bases and J by 3 bases; unmatched bases: 5. CDR1 and CDR2 (germline): SGHTA, FQGNSA.

This clone has just one count. The chain carries TRBV2 and TRBJ2-5; the match to TRBD2 covers 7 bases. The V and J ends lost 8 bases and 4 bases, in that order; junction bases with no gene match: 10. The CDR3 consists of 14 residues. Germline V gene lookup returns CDR1 SNHLY and CDR2 FYNNEI. The CDR3 region is CASSKTSAGETQYF. The DNA for the CDR3 is TGTGCCAGCTCTAAAACTAGCGCCGGAGAGACCCAGTACTTC.

This chain uses TRBV29-1 with TRBJ2-4; 7 bases align to TRBD2. From germline, CDR1 is SQVTM and CDR2 ANQGSEA. V dropped 6 bases and J dropped 1; count of bases not matched to a gene: 9. The CDR3 length is 15 residues. The CDR3 coding sequence is TGCAGCGTCCGTTTATCGGGGGGTGCCAAAAACATTCAGTACTTC. Translating it yields CSVRLSGGAKNIQYF.

For the CDR3, the DNA is TGTGCCAGCACCCCTAGCGGGAGCTCCTACAATGAGCAGTTCTTC. Its protein is CASTPSGSSYNEQFF. This chain uses TRBV5-5 with TRBJ2-1; 10 bases match TRBD2. The germline gives CDR1 SGHKS, CDR2 YYEKEE (reference sequence). This CDR3 region has 15 residues. Unmatched junction bases numbered 3, after V lost 6 bases and J lost 0 bases. Full variable domain (outside the CDR3, taken from reference TRBV5-5 and TRBJ2-1): DAGVTQSPTHLIKTRGQQVTLRCSPISGHKSVSWYQQVLGQGPQFIFQYYEKEERGRGNFPDRFSARQFPNYSSELNVNALLLGDSALYLCASTPSGSSYNEQFFGPGTRLTVL.

V is TRBV12-3 or TRBV12-4 and J is TRBJ2-5; D unresolved. Deletions cut 1 base from V and 5 bases from J, with 8 bases between. The CDR3 loop spans 13 amino acids. CDR3 in amino acids: CASSLGLDETQYF. The CDR3 DNA follows: TGTGCCAGCAGTTTAGGGCTAGATGAGACCCAGTACTTC.

The chain has TRBV11-2 and TRBJ2-1; D is possibly TRBD1 or TRBD2 (6 bases each). Trimming took off 5 bases at V and 7 bases at J, with 12 bases between the two ends. CDR1 is SGHAT and CDR2 is FQNNGV in the germline V gene. The CDR3 has 13 amino acids. Here the CDR3 DNA reads TGTGCCAGCAGCCTAGGGGGGCAGAATGAGCAGTTCTTC. Its translation is CASSLGGQNEQFF.

This clone appeared many times. The rearrangement joins TRBV7-9 to TRBJ1-1; no definite D call. Trimming stripped 1 base from V and 10 bases from J, with 13 bases between. Germline loops: CDR1 SEHNR, CDR2 FQNEAQ (reference sequence). The CDR3 is 13 amino acids. CDR3 in DNA: TGTGCCAGCAGCTTAGAGGCGGAGACCGCAGCTTTCTTT. It is translated as CASSLEAETAAFF. The full variable domain, in which reference TRBV7-9 and TRBJ1-1 provide the parts outside the CDR3, is DTGVSQNPRHKITKRGQNVTFRCDPISEHNRLYWYRQTLGQGPEFLTYFQNEAQLEKSRLLSDRFSAERPKGSFSTLEIQRTEQGDSAMYLCASSLEAETAAFFGQGTRLTVV.

A remark on this clone: One end of the junction fails to match germline, which may point to a read error. The V call is TRBV24-1, the J call TRBJ2-5, with D maybe TRBD2 (5 bases). The CDR3 loop spans 13 amino acids. CDR1 is KGHDR and CDR2 is SFDVKD in the germline V gene. CDR3 DNA sequence: TGTGCCACCAGTGGAGGGTCTCAAGGGACCCAGTACTTC. Residues: CATSGGSQGTQYF.

This clone occurred once. The chain couples TRBV29-1 to TRBJ2-7; TRBD1 matches at 10 bases. CDR3 length: 14 amino acids. CDR1 and CDR2 from the germline V gene are SQVTM and ANQGSEA. V dropped 7 bases and J dropped 1; count of bases not matched to a gene: 7. CDR3 nucleotides: TGCAGCGCGGAGGACAGGGGGAGGTCCTACGAGCAGTACTTC. Amino acids: CSAEDRGRSYEQYF.

Note on this clone: Its ends do not fully match the called genes, so a read error is possible. The rearrangement joins TRBV6-1 to TRBJ1-2, with D unresolved. The CDR3 loop spans 13 amino acids. CDR1 is MNHNS, CDR2 SASEGT, per germline. CDR3 DNA sequence: TGTGCCAGCAGTGAAGCACTTACTAATGGCAACACCTTC. This translates into CASSEALTNGNTF.

V usage is TRBV6-5 and J usage is TRBJ2-7, with 9 bases lining up with TRBD1. The J segment lost 2 bases and the V segment lost 4 bases, leaving 3 bases of the junction unmatched. The CDR3 is made up of 14 amino acids. CDR1 is MNHEY, CDR2 SVGAGI, per germline. In DNA, the CDR3 is TGTGCCAGCAGTTCCTACAGGGGGCCCTACGAGCAGTACTTC. Translation gives CASSSYRGPYEQYF.

The chain combines TRBV19 with TRBJ2-5; perhaps TRBD2 as D (5 bases). Germline V lookup: CDR1 LNHDA, CDR2 SQIVND (reference sequence). This CDR3 comprises 12 residues. Trimming shortened V by 7 bases and J by 5 bases, and 11 bases separated the two germline ends. DNA of the CDR3: TGTGCCAGTAAGGCGTCGGGGGAGACCCAGTACTTC. As protein: CASKASGETQYF.

V usage is TRBV2 and J usage is TRBJ1-5, with 8 bases identical to TRBD1. Germline CDR1 SNHLY, CDR2 FYNNEI. The ends lost 6 bases at V and 3 bases at J; junction bases unmatched: 13. The CDR3 extends over 17 amino acids. CDR3 protein: CASSPSRGPKDNQPQHF. For the CDR3, the DNA is TGTGCCAGCAGCCCAAGCAGGGGGCCAAAGGACAATCAGCCCCAGCATTTT.